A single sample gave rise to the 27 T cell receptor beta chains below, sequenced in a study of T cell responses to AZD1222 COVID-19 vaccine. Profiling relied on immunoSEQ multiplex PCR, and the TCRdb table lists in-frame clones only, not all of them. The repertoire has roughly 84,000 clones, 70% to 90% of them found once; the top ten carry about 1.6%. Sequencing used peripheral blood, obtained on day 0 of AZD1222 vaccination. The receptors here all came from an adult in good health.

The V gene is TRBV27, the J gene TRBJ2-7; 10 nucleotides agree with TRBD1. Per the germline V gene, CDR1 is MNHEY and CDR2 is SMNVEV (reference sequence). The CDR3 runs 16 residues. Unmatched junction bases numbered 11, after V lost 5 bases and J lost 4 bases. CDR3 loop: CASSIGDRGHMYEQYF. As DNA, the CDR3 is TGTGCCAGCAGTATCGGAGACAGGGGGCATATGTACGAGCAGTACTTC.

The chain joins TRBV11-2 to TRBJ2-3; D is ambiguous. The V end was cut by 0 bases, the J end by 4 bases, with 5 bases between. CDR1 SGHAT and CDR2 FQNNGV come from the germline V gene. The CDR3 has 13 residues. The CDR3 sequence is CASSLDRPDTQYF. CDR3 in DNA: TGTGCCAGCAGCTTAGATCGTCCAGATACGCAGTATTTT.

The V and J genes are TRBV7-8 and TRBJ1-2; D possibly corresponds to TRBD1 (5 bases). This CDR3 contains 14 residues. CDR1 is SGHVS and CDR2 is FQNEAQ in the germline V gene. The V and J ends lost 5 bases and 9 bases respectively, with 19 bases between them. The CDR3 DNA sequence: TGTGCCAGCAGCCTCGCGGGACCCCTCTCGAGCTACACCTTC. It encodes CASSLAGPLSSYTF.

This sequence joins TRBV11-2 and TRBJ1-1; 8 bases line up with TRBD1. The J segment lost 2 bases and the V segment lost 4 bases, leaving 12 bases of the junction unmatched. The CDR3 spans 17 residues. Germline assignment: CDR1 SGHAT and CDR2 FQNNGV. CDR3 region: CASSSTKRQGSNTEAFF. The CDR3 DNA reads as TGTGCCAGCAGCTCGACAAAACGACAGGGGAGCAACACTGAAGCTTTCTTT.

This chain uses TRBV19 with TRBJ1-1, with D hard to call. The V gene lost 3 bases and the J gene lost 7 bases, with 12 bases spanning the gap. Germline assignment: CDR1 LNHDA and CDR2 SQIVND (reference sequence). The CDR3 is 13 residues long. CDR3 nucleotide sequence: TGTGCCAGTAGTATTGCACTGGTCGGTGAAGCTTTCTTT. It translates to CASSIALVGEAFF.

The CDR3 nucleotides are TGCGCCAGCAGTGAGTCGAGGCAGCGGGAAACCTACGAGCAGTACTTC. This codes for CASSESRQRETYEQYF. This chain uses TRBV10-1 with TRBJ2-7, with 7 bases that match TRBD2. J lost 2 bases, V lost 0 bases, and 7 bases had no gene match. CDR3 length: 16 amino acids. Germline assignment: CDR1 WNHNN and CDR2 SYGVQD (reference sequence).

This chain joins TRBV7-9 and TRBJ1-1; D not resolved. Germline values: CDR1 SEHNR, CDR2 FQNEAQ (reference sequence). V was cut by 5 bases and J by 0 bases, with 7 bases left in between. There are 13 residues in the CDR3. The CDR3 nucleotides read TGTGCCAGCAGCCGTGGGGTGAACACTGAAGCTTTCTTT. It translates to CASSRGVNTEAFF.

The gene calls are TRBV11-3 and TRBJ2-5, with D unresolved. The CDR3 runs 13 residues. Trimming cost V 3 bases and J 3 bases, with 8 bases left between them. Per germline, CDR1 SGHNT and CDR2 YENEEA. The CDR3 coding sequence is TGTGCCAGCAGCTTTTACAGCGAAGAGACCCAGTACTTC. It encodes CASSFYSEETQYF.

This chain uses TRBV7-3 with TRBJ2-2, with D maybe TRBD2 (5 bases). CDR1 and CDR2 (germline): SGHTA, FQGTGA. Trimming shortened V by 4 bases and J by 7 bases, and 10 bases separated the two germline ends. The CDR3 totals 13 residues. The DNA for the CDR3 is TGTGCCAGCAGCTCCAAAGAGGGCGGGGAGCTGTTTTTT. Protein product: CASSSKEGGELFF.

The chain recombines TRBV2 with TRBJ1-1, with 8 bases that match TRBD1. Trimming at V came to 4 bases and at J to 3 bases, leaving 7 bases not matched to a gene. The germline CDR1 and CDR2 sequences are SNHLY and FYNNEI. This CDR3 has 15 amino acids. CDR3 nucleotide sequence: TGTGCCAGCAGTGCGACAGGGGTTGGGTACACTGAAGCTTTCTTT. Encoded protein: CASSATGVGYTEAFF.

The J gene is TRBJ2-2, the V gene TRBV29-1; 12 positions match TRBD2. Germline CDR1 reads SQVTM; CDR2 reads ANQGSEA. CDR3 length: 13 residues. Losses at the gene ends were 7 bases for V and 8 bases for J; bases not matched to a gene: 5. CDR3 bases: TGCAGCGGGCGGACTAGCGGGAAGGGGGAGCTGTTTTTT. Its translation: CSGRTSGKGELFF.

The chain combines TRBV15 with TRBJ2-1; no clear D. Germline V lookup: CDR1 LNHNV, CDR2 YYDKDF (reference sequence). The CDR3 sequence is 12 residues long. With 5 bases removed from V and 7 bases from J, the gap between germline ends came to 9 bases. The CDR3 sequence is CATSLTENEQFF. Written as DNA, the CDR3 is TGTGCCACCAGCCTTACAGAGAATGAGCAGTTCTTC.

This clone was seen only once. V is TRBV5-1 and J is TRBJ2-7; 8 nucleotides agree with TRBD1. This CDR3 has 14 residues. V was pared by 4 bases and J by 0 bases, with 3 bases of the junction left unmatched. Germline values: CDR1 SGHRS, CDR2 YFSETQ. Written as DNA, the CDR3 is TGCGCCAGCAGCATTGGACAGGGCTCCTACGAGCAGTACTTC. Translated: CASSIGQGSYEQYF.

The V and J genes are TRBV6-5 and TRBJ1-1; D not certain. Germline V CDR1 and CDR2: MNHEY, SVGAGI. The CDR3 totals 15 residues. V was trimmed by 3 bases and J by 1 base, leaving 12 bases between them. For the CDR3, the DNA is TGTGCCAGCAGTTATAACAGACCGAAGAACACTGAAGCTTTCTTT. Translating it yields CASSYNRPKNTEAFF.

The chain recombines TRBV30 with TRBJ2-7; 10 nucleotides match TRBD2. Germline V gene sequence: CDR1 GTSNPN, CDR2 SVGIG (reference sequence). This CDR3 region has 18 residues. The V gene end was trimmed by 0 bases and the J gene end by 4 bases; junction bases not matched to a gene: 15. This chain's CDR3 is CAWSVKRGLAGVSYEQYF. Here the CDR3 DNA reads TGTGCCTGGAGTGTAAAGCGGGGCCTAGCGGGAGTCTCATACGAGCAGTACTTC.

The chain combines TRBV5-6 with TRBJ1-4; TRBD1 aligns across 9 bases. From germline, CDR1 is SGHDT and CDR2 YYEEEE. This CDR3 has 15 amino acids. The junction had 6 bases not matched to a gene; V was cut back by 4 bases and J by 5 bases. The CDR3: CASSGTGTGNEKLFF. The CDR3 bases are TGTGCCAGCAGCGGGACCGGGACAGGGAATGAAAAACTGTTTTTT.

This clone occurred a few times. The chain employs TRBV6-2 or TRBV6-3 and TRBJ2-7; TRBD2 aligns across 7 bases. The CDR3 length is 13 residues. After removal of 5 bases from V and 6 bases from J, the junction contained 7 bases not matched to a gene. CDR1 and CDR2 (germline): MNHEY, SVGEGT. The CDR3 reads CASSPGGGSEQYF. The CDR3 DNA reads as TGTGCCAGCAGTCCGGGGGGAGGGTCCGAGCAGTACTTC.

CDR3 sequence (DNA): TGTGCCAGCAGCTCCGCGACGGGAGGGTCCTACAATGAGCAGTTCTTC. It is translated as CASSSATGGSYNEQFF. The chain couples TRBV28 to TRBJ2-1, with 8 bases matching TRBD2. The trim removed 6 bases at V and 1 base at J, leaving 8 bases unmatched. The CDR3 spans 16 residues. CDR1 and CDR2 (germline): MDHEN, SYDVKM.

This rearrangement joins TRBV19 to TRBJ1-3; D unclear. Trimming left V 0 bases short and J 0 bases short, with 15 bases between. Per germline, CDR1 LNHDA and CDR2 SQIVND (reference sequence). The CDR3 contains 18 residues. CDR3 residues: CASSIDLFVTGSGNTIYF. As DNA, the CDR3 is TGTGCCAGTAGTATAGATCTTTTTGTGACGGGCTCTGGAAACACCATATATTTT.

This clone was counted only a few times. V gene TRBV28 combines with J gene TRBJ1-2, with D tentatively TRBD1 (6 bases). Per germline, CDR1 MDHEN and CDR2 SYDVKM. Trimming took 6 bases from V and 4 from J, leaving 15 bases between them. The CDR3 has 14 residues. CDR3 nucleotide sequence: TGTGCCAGCAGCCCGCGGGGGGCTAGCTATGGCTACACCTTC. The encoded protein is CASSPRGASYGYTF.

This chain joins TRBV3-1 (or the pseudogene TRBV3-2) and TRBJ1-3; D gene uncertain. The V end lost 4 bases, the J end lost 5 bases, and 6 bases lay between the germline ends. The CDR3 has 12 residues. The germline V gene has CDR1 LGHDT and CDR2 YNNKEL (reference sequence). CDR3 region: CASSRGRNTIYF. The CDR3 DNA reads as TGTGCCAGCAGCCGGGGTAGAAACACCATATATTTT.

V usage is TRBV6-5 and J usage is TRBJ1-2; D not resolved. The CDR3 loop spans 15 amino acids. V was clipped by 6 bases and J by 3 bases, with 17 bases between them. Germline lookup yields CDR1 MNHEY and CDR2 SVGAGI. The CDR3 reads CASSSRLGRDYGYTF. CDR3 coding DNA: TGTGCCAGCAGCTCCCGGTTGGGGAGGGACTATGGCTACACCTTC.

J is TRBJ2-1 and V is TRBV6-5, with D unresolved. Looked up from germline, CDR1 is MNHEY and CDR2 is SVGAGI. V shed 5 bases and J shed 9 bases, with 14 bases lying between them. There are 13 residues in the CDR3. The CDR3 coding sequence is TGTGCCAGCAGTACTGTAGAGTCTGGTGAGCAGTTCTTC. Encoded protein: CASSTVESGEQFF.

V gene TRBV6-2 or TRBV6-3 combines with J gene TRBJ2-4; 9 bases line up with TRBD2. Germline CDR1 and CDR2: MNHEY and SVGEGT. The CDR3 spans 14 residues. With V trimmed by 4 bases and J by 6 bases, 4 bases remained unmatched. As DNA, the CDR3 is TGTGCCAGCAGTTCTAGACTAGCGGTAAACATTCAGTACTTC. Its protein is CASSSRLAVNIQYF.

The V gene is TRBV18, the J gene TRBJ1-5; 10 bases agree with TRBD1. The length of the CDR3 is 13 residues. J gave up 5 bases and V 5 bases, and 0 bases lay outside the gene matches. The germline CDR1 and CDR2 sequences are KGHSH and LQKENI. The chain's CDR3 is CASSGTGDQPQHF. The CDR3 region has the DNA TGTGCCAGCTCAGGGACAGGGGATCAGCCCCAGCATTTT.

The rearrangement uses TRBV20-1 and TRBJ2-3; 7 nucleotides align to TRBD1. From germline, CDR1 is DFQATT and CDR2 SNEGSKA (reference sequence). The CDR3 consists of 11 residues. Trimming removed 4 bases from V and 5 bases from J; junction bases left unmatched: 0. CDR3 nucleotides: TGCAGTGCTAACAGGGGAGATACGCAGTATTTT. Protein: CSANRGDTQYF.

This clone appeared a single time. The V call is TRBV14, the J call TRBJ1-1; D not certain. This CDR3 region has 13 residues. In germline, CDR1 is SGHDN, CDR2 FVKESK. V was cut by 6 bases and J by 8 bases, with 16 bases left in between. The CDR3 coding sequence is TGTGCCAGCAGTCATAATCCGGGGTACGAAGCTTTCTTT. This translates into CASSHNPGYEAFF.